A single sample is the source of the 2 T cell receptor beta chains below, sequenced in a study of blood T cell repertoires in COVID-19. Generated by immunoSEQ multiplex PCR, the TCRdb table keeps only in-frame clones and is missing some. Of around 200,000 clones listed, 65% to 85% were seen once; the top ten hold roughly 7.6%. Sequences were obtained from peripheral blood. Source of these receptors: a woman aged 45 to 65 with acute or convalescent COVID-19.

The J gene is TRBJ2-1, the V gene TRBV9, with TRBD2 matching over 13 bases. J gave up 7 bases and V 4 bases, and 8 bases lay outside the gene matches. Germline CDR1 is SGDLS and CDR2 is YYNGEE. This CDR3 is built from 16 residues. The CDR3 sequence is CASSIGLAGVWNEQFF. In nucleotides, the CDR3 is TGTGCCAGCAGCATCGGACTAGCGGGAGTTTGGAATGAGCAGTTCTTC.

The chain links TRBV27 to TRBJ2-7; 11 positions match TRBD2. The germline gives CDR1 MNHEY, CDR2 SMNVEV (reference sequence). CDR3 size: 15 residues. V shed 4 bases and J 3 bases; nucleotides not matched to a gene: 5. The CDR3, as DNA: TGTGCCAGCAGTTCCGGACTAGCGGGCTTCTACGAGCAGTACTTC. Translating it yields CASSSGLAGFYEQYF.